Only one count was recorded for the clone carrying this T cell receptor (beta chain). The antigen is unknown. Produced via immunoSEQ multiplex PCR; TCRdb's table is partial and in-frame only. Of over 30,000 clones detected, approximately 85% appear once; the ten largest clones hold approximately 27%. The CDR3 consists of 14 residues. Trimming removed 4 bases at V and 4 bases at J, with 12 bases between. Germline values: CDR1 SGHRS, CDR2 YFSETQ. The data are from a study of T cell responses to AZD1222 COVID-19 vaccine. Findings and caveats of the study: An increase in Spike-specific TCR breadth and depth was observed after two AZD1222 doses. Researchers took repertoire samples only after the peak T cell response had come. The reported proportion of spike-specific TCRs targeting unmutated variant regions was nearly half. Clonal diversity may have been underestimated in mostly white British donors.

J is TRBJ1-3 and V is TRBV5-1; a possible D gene is TRBD1 (5 bases). The TCR comes from an adult who received the MenACWY meningococcal vaccine as a control. Source: peripheral blood, taken 28 days after the second dose of the MenACWY control vaccine. The CDR3 region is CASSLGTDGNTIYF. DNA for the CDR3: TGCGCCAGCAGCCTGGGGACGGACGGAAACACCATATATTTT.